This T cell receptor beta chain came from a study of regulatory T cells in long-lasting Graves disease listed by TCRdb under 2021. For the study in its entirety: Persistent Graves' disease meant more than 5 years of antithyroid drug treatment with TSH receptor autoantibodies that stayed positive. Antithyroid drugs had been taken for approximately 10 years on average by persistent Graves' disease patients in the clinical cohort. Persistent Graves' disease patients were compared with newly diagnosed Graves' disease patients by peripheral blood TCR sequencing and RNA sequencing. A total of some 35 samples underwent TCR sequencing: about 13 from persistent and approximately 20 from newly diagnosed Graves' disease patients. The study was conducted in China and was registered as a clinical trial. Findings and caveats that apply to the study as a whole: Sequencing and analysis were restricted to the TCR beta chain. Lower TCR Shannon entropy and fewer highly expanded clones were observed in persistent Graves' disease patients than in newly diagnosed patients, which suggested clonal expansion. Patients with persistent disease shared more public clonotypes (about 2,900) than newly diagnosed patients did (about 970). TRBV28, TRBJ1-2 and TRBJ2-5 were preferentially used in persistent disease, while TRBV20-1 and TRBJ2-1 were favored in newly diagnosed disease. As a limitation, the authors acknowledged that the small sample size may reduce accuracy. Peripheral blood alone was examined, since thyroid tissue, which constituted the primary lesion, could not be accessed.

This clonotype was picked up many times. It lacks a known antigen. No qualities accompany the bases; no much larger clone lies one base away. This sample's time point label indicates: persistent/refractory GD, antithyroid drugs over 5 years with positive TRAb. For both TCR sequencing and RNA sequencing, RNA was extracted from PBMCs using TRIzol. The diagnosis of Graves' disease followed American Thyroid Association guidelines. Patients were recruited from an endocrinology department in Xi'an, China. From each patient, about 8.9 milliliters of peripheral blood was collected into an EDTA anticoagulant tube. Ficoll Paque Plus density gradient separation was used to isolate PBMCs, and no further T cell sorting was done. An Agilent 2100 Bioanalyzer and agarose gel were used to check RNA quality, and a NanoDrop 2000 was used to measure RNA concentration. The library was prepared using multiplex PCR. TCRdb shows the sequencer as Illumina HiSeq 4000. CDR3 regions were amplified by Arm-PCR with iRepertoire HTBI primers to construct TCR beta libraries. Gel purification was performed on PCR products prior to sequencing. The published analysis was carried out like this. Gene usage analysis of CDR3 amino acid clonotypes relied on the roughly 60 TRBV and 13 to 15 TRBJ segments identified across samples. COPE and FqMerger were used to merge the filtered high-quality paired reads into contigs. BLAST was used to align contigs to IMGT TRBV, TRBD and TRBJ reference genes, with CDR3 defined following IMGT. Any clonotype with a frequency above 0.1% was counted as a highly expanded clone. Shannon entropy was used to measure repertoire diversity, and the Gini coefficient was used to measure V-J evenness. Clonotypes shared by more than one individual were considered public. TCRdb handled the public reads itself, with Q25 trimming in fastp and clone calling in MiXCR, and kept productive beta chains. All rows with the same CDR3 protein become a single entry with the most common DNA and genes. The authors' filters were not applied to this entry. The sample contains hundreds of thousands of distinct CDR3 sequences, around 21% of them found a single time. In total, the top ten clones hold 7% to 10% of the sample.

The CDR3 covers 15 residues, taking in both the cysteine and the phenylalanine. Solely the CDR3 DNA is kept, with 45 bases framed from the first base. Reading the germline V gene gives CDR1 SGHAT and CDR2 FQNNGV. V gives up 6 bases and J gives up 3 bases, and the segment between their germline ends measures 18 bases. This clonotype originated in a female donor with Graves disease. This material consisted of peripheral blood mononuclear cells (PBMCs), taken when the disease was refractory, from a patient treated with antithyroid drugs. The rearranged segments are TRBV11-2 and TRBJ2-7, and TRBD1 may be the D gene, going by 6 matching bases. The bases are TGTGCCAGCAGTGACGTCTCGGGACATAGCTACGAGCAGTACTTC. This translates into CASSDVSGHSYEQYF.